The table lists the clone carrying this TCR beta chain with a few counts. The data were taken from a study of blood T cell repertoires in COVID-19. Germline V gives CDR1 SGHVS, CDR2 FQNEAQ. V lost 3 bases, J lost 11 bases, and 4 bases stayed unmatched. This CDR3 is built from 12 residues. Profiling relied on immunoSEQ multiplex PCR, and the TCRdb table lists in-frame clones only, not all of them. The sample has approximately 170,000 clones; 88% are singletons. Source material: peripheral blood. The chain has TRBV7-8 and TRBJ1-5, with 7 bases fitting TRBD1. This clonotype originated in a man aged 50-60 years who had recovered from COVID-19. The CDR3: CASSFRGEAQHF. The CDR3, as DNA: TGTGCCAGCAGCTTCAGGGGGGAGGCCCAGCATTTT.